Listed below are T cell receptor beta chains from one sample, sequenced in a study of blood T cell repertoires in COVID-19. The assay was immunoSEQ multiplex PCR, and TCRdb's table has in-frame clones only and misses some. This sample has about 76,000 clones, with more than 75% found just once. Sequences were obtained from peripheral blood. These receptors came from a woman aged 80 or over with active or convalescent COVID-19. The CDR3 runs from the conserved cysteine through the conserved F or W. A D gene is named only where the DNA matches it firmly. The size of a clone is reported for some rows only, either as once, few or many, or as a class for expanded clones.

V,D,size,J,CDR3,DNA
TRBV2,-,-,TRBJ1-2,CASSLDSNYGYTF,TGTGCCAGCAGTTTAGACAGTAACTATGGCTACACCTTC
TRBV5-1,-,-,TRBJ1-1,CASSLVSGNTEAFF,TGCGCCAGCAGCTTGGTTTCGGGGAACACTGAAGCTTTCTTT
TRBV5-1,-,-,TRBJ1-5,CASSRTPGGNQPQHF,TGCGCCAGCAGCCGCACTCCCGGGGGCAATCAGCCCCAGCATTTT
TRBV29-1,TRBD1,-,TRBJ2-2,CSATRGTGELFF,TGCAGCGCTACCAGGGGGACCGGGGAGCTGTTTTTT
TRBV24-1,-,-,TRBJ1-1,CATSDTYTTEAFF,TGTGCCACCAGTGATACTTATACTACTGAAGCTTTCTTT
TRBV6-4,-,once,TRBJ2-2,CASSLGGGPTGELFF,TGTGCCAGCAGCCTGGGAGGGGGGCCCACCGGGGAGCTGTTTTTT
TRBV18,-,-,TRBJ1-4,CASSPPSSPINEKLFF,TGTGCCAGCTCACCACCTAGTTCCCCTATAAATGAAAAACTGTTTTTT
TRBV7-9,TRBD2,-,TRBJ2-2,CASSFRTSGGVNTGELFF,TGTGCCAGCAGCTTCCGGACTAGCGGGGGGGTTAACACCGGGGAGCTGTTTTTT
TRBV25-1,-,once,TRBJ2-5,CASSDNQETQYF,TGTGCCAGCAGTGACAACCAAGAGACCCAGTACTTC
TRBV19,TRBD1,once,TRBJ2-3,CASGQTGGDTQYF,TGTGCCAGTGGACAAACAGGGGGGGATACGCAGTATTTT
TRBV6-5,-,once,TRBJ1-2,CASSQDWGSYGYTF,TGTGCCAGCAGTCAGGATTGGGGCAGCTATGGCTACACCTTC
TRBV28,-,-,TRBJ1-2,CASSRTLQGSYGYTF,TGTGCCAGCAGTCGGACCCTACAGGGATCCTATGGCTACACCTTC
TRBV19,TRBD2,-,TRBJ2-5,CASSPQTSGQTQYF,TGTGCCAGTAGTCCTCAGACTAGCGGCCAGACCCAGTACTTC
TRBV5-1,-,-,TRBJ2-7,CASSLQGHGYEQYF,TGCGCCAGCAGCTTACAGGGTCATGGTTACGAGCAGTACTTC
TRBV14,TRBD1,-,TRBJ2-3,CASSPDRQDTDTQYF,TGTGCCAGCAGCCCGGACAGGCAAGACACAGATACGCAGTATTTT
TRBV19,TRBD1,-,TRBJ1-2,CASTLTGGAQNGYTF,TGTGCCAGTACCCTGACAGGGGGCGCGCAGAACGGCTACACCTTC
TRBV7-2,-,once,TRBJ1-2,CASSFNNDYGYTF,TGTGCCAGCAGCTTTAATAATGACTATGGCTACACCTTC
TRBV2,-,-,TRBJ1-6,CASSNLRGGGSPLHF,TGTGCCAGCAGTAACCTTAGGGGAGGGGGATCACCCCTCCACTTT
TRBV29-1,TRBD1,few,TRBJ2-1,CSVRQGIGNEQFF,TGCAGCGTCAGACAGGGAATAGGCAATGAGCAGTTCTTC
TRBV5-1,TRBD1,-,TRBJ1-5,CASSFDRDQPQHF,TGCGCCAGCAGCTTTGACAGGGATCAGCCCCAGCATTTT
TRBV4-1,-,-,TRBJ1-4,CASSPLEGGAVERLFF,TGCGCCAGCAGCCCCTTGGAAGGAGGGGCAGTGGAAAGACTGTTTTTT
TRBV19,-,-,TRBJ2-7,CASSILLTELSYEQYF,TGTGCCAGTAGTATCCTACTTACAGAGCTCTCCTACGAGCAGTACTTC
TRBV11-1,-,-,TRBJ2-2,CASSLRTSATGELFF,TGTGCCAGCAGCTTAAGGACAAGTGCAACCGGGGAGCTGTTTTTT
TRBV29-1,TRBD2,once,TRBJ2-3,CSALAGGDTQYF,TGCAGCGCACTAGCGGGGGGGGATACGCAGTATTTT
TRBV29-1,-,-,TRBJ2-5,CSVETSGETQYF,TGCAGCGTCGAAACTAGTGGGGAGACCCAGTACTTC
TRBV4-1,TRBD2,-,TRBJ2-3,CASSQDERGGPDTQYF,TGCGCCAGCAGCCAAGACGAGCGGGGGGGGCCCGATACGCAGTATTTT
TRBV6-5,-,-,TRBJ2-7,CASSYSHGDTSYEQYF,TGTGCCAGCAGTTACTCCCACGGGGACACCTCCTACGAGCAGTACTTC
TRBV19,-,-,TRBJ2-5,CASSIGASSETQYF,TGTGCCAGTAGTATAGGTGCTAGCTCGGAGACCCAGTACTTC
TRBV27,-,-,TRBJ2-1,CASSLPQAQGPVVF,TGTGCCAGCAGTTTACCACAGGCCCAGGGCCCCGTGGTCTTC
TRBV7-2,TRBD2,-,TRBJ2-5,CASSPRLAGVGETQYF,TGTGCCAGCAGCCCCCGGCTAGCGGGGGTCGGGGAGACCCAGTACTTC
TRBV18,TRBD1,-,TRBJ1-4,CASSPLEGTGDEKLFF,TGTGCCAGCTCACCATTAGAAGGGACAGGGGATGAAAAACTGTTTTTT
TRBV28,-,-,TRBJ2-3,CASSPQRGRKKITDTQYF,TGTGCCAGCAGTCCACAAAGGGGCCGAAAAAAGATCACAGATACGCAGTATTTT
TRBV5-1,-,-,TRBJ2-5,CASSLWGGAQETQYF,TGCGCCAGCAGCTTGTGGGGGGGCGCCCAAGAGACCCAGTACTTC
TRBV3-1/TRBV3-2,-,-,TRBJ1-5,CASSQAVSNQPQHF,TGTGCCAGCAGCCAGGCAGTTAGCAATCAGCCCCAGCATTTT
TRBV9,-,-,TRBJ2-1,CASSAKDEQFF,TGTGCCAGCAGCGCTAAAGATGAGCAGTTCTTC
TRBV15,-,-,TRBJ1-5,CATSRGRDQPQHF,TGTGCCACCAGCAGGGGGAGGGATCAGCCCCAGCATTTT
TRBV9,-,-,TRBJ1-1,CASSAGVGGLNTEAFF,TGTGCCAGCAGCGCTGGGGTGGGAGGGTTAAACACTGAAGCTTTCTTT
TRBV6-6,-,few,TRBJ1-2,CASSYFRVPEGYTF,TGTGCCAGCAGTTACTTCAGGGTGCCGGAAGGCTACACCTTC
TRBV1,-,-,TRBJ1-4,CTSSQDKPFNEKLFF,TGCACCAGCAGCCAAGATAAGCCTTTTAATGAAAAACTGTTTTTT
TRBV18,-,-,TRBJ1-2,CASSPPTVNYGYTF,TGTGCCAGCTCACCACCAACTGTCAACTATGGCTACACCTTC
TRBV30,TRBD2,once,TRBJ2-7,CAWSRGGDEQYF,TGTGCCTGGAGCCGGGGAGGGGACGAGCAGTACTTC
TRBV6-4,TRBD1,-,TRBJ2-5,CASSDSPGQDSWETQYF,TGTGCCAGCAGTGACTCCCCGGGACAGGATTCGTGGGAGACCCAGTACTTC